The TCR beta chain described here comes from a study of spatial heterogeneity in lung cancer. As for the study in general: PBMC collected at follow-up were sequenced when available, a median of roughly 24 months after resection.

This clonotype is labeled as medium-sized. Every TCR cDNA molecule carried a tag that served as a unique molecular identifier. Via MiXCR, TCRdb re-called the 5' RACE reads, giving one row per CDR3 protein. The sample shows more than 1,500 distinct CDR3 sequences, 15% to 20% of them seen only once. The sample's time point: blood at routine non-recurrence follow-up after resection. Sequencing was performed on whole RNA extracted from tumor and nontumor lung tissue, or from frozen PBMC, and the material was left unsorted. V lost 6 bases and J 2 bases, leaving 11 bases between the germline ends. The CDR3 covers 13 residues. In germline, CDR1 is LNHDA, CDR2 SQIVND (reference sequence).

Here the sequenced sample was PBMCs, taken at follow-up. V is TRBV19 and J is TRBJ2-7, with D perhaps TRBD1 or TRBD2 (5 bases each). The sequence came from a male donor with early-stage non-small cell lung cancer. The CDR3 coding sequence is TGTGCCAGTAGCCCGGGACGGACCTACGAGCAGTACTTC. Translating gives CASSPGRTYEQYF.